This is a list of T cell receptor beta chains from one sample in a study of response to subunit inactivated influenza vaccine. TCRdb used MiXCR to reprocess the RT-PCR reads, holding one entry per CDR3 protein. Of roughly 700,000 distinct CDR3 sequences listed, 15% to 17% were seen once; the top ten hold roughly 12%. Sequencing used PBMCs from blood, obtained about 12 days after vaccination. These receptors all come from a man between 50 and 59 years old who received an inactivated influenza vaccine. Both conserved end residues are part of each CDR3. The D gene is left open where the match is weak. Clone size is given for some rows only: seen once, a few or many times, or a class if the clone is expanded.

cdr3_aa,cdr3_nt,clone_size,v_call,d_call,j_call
CSARRDPSYEQYF,TGCAGTGCTAGACGGGACCCTTCCTACGAGCAGTACTTC,-,TRBV20-1,-,TRBJ2-7
CASSPRVRGVTGELFF,TGTGCCAGCTCACCACGAGTCCGAGGGGTCACCGGGGAGCTGTTTTTT,few,TRBV18,-,TRBJ2-2
CASSVRRGQDTQYF,TGTGCCAGCAGCGTACGGAGGGGGCAAGATACGCAGTATTTT,-,TRBV7-2,-,TRBJ2-3
CASGGDTADTQYF,TGCGCCAGCGGAGGGGACACGGCAGATACGCAGTATTTT,-,TRBV4-3,-,TRBJ2-3
CASSRPLGQGANSPLHF,TGTGCCAGCAGCCGCCCCTTGGGACAGGGCGCTAATTCACCCCTCCACTTT,few,TRBV7-9,TRBD1,TRBJ1-6
CASSHDGVSQPQHF,TGTGCCAGCTCACATGACGGAGTGAGTCAGCCCCAGCATTTT,few,TRBV18,-,TRBJ1-5
CASSLSREGRGYTF,TGCGCCAGCAGCTTGAGTAGGGAGGGAAGAGGCTACACCTTC,-,TRBV5-1,-,TRBJ1-2
CASSYSPGPRNEQFF,TGTGCCAGCAGTTACTCTCCCGGACCTAGGAATGAGCAGTTCTTC,-,TRBV6-2/TRBV6-3,-,TRBJ2-1
CASSFPLTEYPYEQYF,TGTGCCAGCAGTTTCCCCTTAACAGAATACCCCTACGAGCAGTACTTC,few,TRBV6-5,-,TRBJ2-7
CSARAFDEQFF,TGCAGTGCTAGGGCTTTCGATGAGCAGTTCTTC,-,TRBV20-1,-,TRBJ2-1
CASSYFFADTQYF,TGTGCCAGCAGTTACTTTTTCGCAGATACGCAGTATTTT,few,TRBV6-6,-,TRBJ2-3
CASSLVPGVAGYNEQFF,TGCGCCAGCAGCTTGGTCCCGGGGGTAGCGGGGTACAATGAGCAGTTCTTC,-,TRBV5-1,TRBD2,TRBJ2-1
CASSEGQGATGELFF,TGTGCCAGCAGCGAGGGACAGGGGGCTACCGGGGAGCTGTTTTTT,-,TRBV9,TRBD1,TRBJ2-2
CASSPKTGPSYEQYF,TGTGCCAGCAGTCCGAAGACAGGGCCCTCCTACGAGCAGTACTTC,-,TRBV27,TRBD1,TRBJ2-7
CASSKGLAGAQYF,TGTGCCAGCAGCAAGGGACTAGCGGGAGCACAGTACTTC,-,TRBV6-2/TRBV6-3,TRBD2,TRBJ2-7
CASSFGQGAWYTEAFF,TGTGCCAGCAGCTTCGGACAGGGGGCTTGGTATACTGAAGCTTTCTTT,-,TRBV13,TRBD1,TRBJ1-1
CASSQEVSAGSYNEQFF,TGTGCCAGCAGCCAAGAGGTGTCCGCAGGGAGCTACAATGAGCAGTTCTTC,-,TRBV14,-,TRBJ2-1
CATQGGNNSPLHF,TGTGCCACCCAAGGCGGGAATAATTCACCCCTCCACTTT,few,TRBV15,-,TRBJ1-6
CASSQASGGLRTQYF,TGTGCCAGCAGCCAGGCTAGCGGGGGGCTCAGGACCCAGTACTTC,-,TRBV3-1,TRBD2,TRBJ2-5
CASSRDRVASGNTIYF,TGTGCCAGCAGTCGTGACAGGGTAGCAAGTGGAAACACCATATATTTT,many,TRBV12-3/TRBV12-4,TRBD1,TRBJ1-3
CASRYSGGAYNEQFF,TGTGCCAGCAGATACAGCGGGGGGGCCTACAATGAGCAGTTCTTC,-,TRBV6-2/TRBV6-3,TRBD2,TRBJ2-1
CSVGLAGDPSTDTQYF,TGCAGCGTTGGACTCGCAGGGGACCCTAGCACAGATACGCAGTATTTT,-,TRBV29-1,-,TRBJ2-3
CASSFGTSWETQYF,TGTGCCAGCAGCTTCGGGACTAGCTGGGAGACCCAGTACTTC,-,TRBV5-5,TRBD2,TRBJ2-5